This TCR beta chain is drawn from a study of OX40 agonist ivuxolimab in advanced cancers. The wider study: Ivuxolimab, an agonist antibody against OX40 (CD134), was given to patients.

This table comes from immunoSEQ multiplex PCR, and its TCRdb copy is limited to in-frame clones, with some not included. This table has 90,000 or so clones, roughly 87% appearing once. The CDR3 consists of 11 residues. The rearrangement links TRBV21-1 to TRBJ1-4. TRBV21-1 is described as a pseudogene. Sequencing was performed on CD4+ or CD8+ T cells sorted from blood, taken in a trial of the OX40 agonist ivuxolimab. The receptor comes from an adult with an advanced solid tumor such as melanoma, head and neck, liver or kidney cancer. CDR3 residues: CASSNGEKLFF. DNA for the CDR3: TGTGCCAGCAGCAATGGAGAAAAACTGTTTTTT.